This T cell receptor beta chain was documented in a study of tumor-infiltrating lymphocytes in localized non-small cell lung cancer. The wider study: Tumor tissue and non-adjacent uninvolved lung came from each patient.

Germline values: CDR1 MNHEY, CDR2 SVGAGI. The CDR3 consists of 13 residues. Between the trimmed V and J ends, which lost 10 bases and 5 bases, there was a span of 15 bases. This table comes from immunoSEQ multiplex PCR, and its TCRdb copy is limited to in-frame clones, with some not included. The sample has roughly 7,400 clones, about 79% seen once; the top ten hold about 8.9%. This TCR derives from a human donor with non-small cell lung cancer. The sequencing input was uninvolved lung tissue not adjacent to the tumor. The rearrangement joins TRBV6-5 to TRBJ2-1; D not resolved. This CDR3 is CATNGYGNNEQFF. For the CDR3, the DNA is TGTGCCACCAACGGATACGGTAACAATGAGCAGTTCTTC.